The 21 T cell receptor beta chains in this list originate from one sample, sequenced in a study of T cell responses to AZD1222 COVID-19 vaccine. Sequenced by immunoSEQ multiplex PCR; TCRdb stores in-frame clones only, minus some. The data show some 130,000 clones, roughly 91% seen once. The sample was peripheral blood, taken 28 days after the second AZD1222 dose. The receptors shown here come from an adult who received the AZD1222 COVID-19 vaccine.

The rearrangement uses TRBV12-5 and TRBJ1-1; no firm D call. The CDR3 has 15 amino acids. The V gene's germline CDR1 is LGHNT and CDR2 FRNRAP. Trimming shortened V by 5 bases and J by 1 base, and 14 bases separated the two germline ends. As DNA, the CDR3 is TGTGCTAGTGGTCCTCTTGGGGTCCCGAACACTGAAGCTTTCTTT. This gives the protein CASGPLGVPNTEAFF.

CDR3 region: CASSLSRDSPLHF. In DNA, the CDR3 is TGTGCCAGCAGCTTAAGCCGGGATTCACCCCTCCACTTT. The chain links TRBV7-3 to TRBJ1-6; D uncertain. The CDR3 covers 13 residues. Germline lookup yields CDR1 SGHTA and CDR2 FQGTGA. The germline V and J ends were trimmed by 1 base and 8 bases, with 6 bases remaining between them.

The chain has TRBV23-1 and TRBJ2-7; the D gene is possibly TRBD2 (8 bases). TRBV23-1 is an ORF, and what it does is uncertain. CDR3 size: 16 residues. The V gene lost 6 bases and the J gene lost 3 bases, with 21 bases spanning the gap. CDR3: CASRTAQRGTDYEQYF. As DNA, the CDR3 is TGCGCCAGCAGAACAGCCCAGCGGGGGACAGACTACGAGCAGTACTTC.

V and J are TRBV7-3 and TRBJ2-7, with 9 positions matching TRBD1. This CDR3 has 13 amino acids. The V gene end was trimmed by 5 bases and the J gene end by 4 bases; junction bases not matched to a gene: 3. Germline CDR1 is SGHTA and CDR2 is FQGTGA. The CDR3 nucleotides read TGTGCCAGCAGCAAGACAGGGGGTTACGAGCAGTACTTC. Amino acids: CASSKTGGYEQYF.

This clone was counted once. The gene calls are TRBV6-1 and TRBJ1-2; D not certain. Germline V gene sequence: CDR1 MNHNS, CDR2 SASEGT. Trimming shortened V by 1 base and J by 3 bases, and 12 bases separated the two germline ends. This CDR3 is 15 amino acids long. CDR3 region: CASSEDGGLDYGYTF. The CDR3 DNA is TGTGCCAGCAGTGAAGATGGAGGGCTGGACTATGGCTACACCTTC.

The chain is built from TRBV11-2 and TRBJ2-7; the match to TRBD2 covers 7 bases. The CDR3 length is 14 residues. Germline V gene lookup returns CDR1 SGHAT and CDR2 FQNNGV. The V and J ends lost 5 bases and 5 bases, in that order; junction bases with no gene match: 9. Here the CDR3 DNA reads TGTGCCAGCAGCCCCCACGGGGGGAGTAACGAGCAGTACTTC. Translating it yields CASSPHGGSNEQYF.

The CDR3 nucleotides read TGTGCCACAGCCCCGGCGGGAGAAATCGGCGAGCAGTACTTC. Protein product: CATAPAGEIGEQYF. The chain links TRBV10-3 to TRBJ2-7, with 7 positions matching TRBD2. The CDR3 runs 14 residues. The germline V gene encodes CDR1 ENHRY and CDR2 SYGVKD. V was pared by 10 bases and J by 6 bases, with 15 bases of the junction left unmatched.

V usage is TRBV18 and J usage is TRBJ1-5; no firm D call. CDR3 size: 16 residues. Germline lookup yields CDR1 KGHSH and CDR2 LQKENI. V was pared by 3 bases and J by 0 bases, with 12 bases between. The CDR3 spells CASSPVGSFSNQPQHF. Written as DNA, the CDR3 is TGTGCCAGCTCACCGGTCGGAAGCTTTAGCAATCAGCCCCAGCATTTT.

The genes are TRBV12-3 or TRBV12-4 and TRBJ1-5, with a tentative D call TRBD1 (6 bases). Trimming took off 3 bases at V and 10 bases at J, with 7 bases between the two ends. The CDR3 loop spans 11 amino acids. CDR3 protein: CASSLGTPQHF. CDR3 nucleotides: TGTGCCAGCAGTTTGGGGACACCCCAGCATTTT.

In its sample, this clone was seen once. V gene TRBV6-5 combines with J gene TRBJ1-5; D unclear. Germline V gives CDR1 MNHEY, CDR2 SVGAGI. This CDR3 spans 13 amino acids. Trimming pared 7 bases from V and 1 base from J, leaving 8 bases between. The CDR3 is CASIAVSNQPQHF. DNA of the CDR3: TGTGCCAGCATCGCGGTAAGCAATCAGCCCCAGCATTTT.

This sequence joins TRBV7-6 and TRBJ2-1, with 7 positions matching TRBD2. CDR3 size: 15 residues. CDR1 is SGHVS and CDR2 is FNYEAQ in the germline V gene. V gave up 5 bases and J gave up 6 bases; unmatched junction bases: 10. The CDR3 DNA reads TGTGCCAGCAGCCGAGCGGGATCTTGGGGCAATGAGCAGTTCTTC. As protein: CASSRAGSWGNEQFF.

V usage is TRBV19 and J usage is TRBJ1-1; a weak D match, TRBD1 (6 bases). Trimming pared 7 bases from V and 1 base from J, leaving 13 bases between. This CDR3 is 14 amino acids long. In germline, CDR1 is LNHDA, CDR2 SQIVND (reference sequence). The CDR3 DNA is TGTGCCAGTAACGCCGACAGGTGGAACACTGAAGCTTTCTTT. This sequence encodes CASNADRWNTEAFF.

Comment on this clone: Other DNA sequences in the sample encode the same CDR3. CDR3 sequence reads: CASSLGETQYF. CDR3 nucleotides: TGTGCCAGCAGTTTAGGAGAGACCCAGTACTTC. The chain recombines TRBV28 with TRBJ2-5; D is ambiguous. V lost 2 bases to trimming and J lost 4 bases, with 2 bases between them. The CDR3 consists of 11 residues. Germline-derived CDR1 and CDR2 are MDHEN and SYDVKM.

This clone was seen just once. This sequence joins TRBV4-2 and TRBJ2-7; weak D call: TRBD2 (5 bases). CDR3 length equals 12 residues. Trimming shortened V by 3 bases and J by 6 bases, and 9 bases separated the two germline ends. Germline values: CDR1 LGHNA, CDR2 YNFKEQ. The CDR3 protein is CASSQGSREQYF. The CDR3 DNA is TGTGCCAGCAGCCAGGGGAGTCGCGAGCAGTACTTC.

CDR3 in amino acids: CSVAGVGLPYNEQFF. For the CDR3, the DNA is TGCAGCGTTGCCGGGGTGGGGCTTCCCTACAATGAGCAGTTCTTC. The rearrangement uses TRBV29-1 and TRBJ2-1; D is possibly TRBD1 or TRBD2 (5 bases each). Trimming took 4 bases from V and 2 from J, leaving 15 bases between them. The CDR3 spans 15 residues. Germline assignment: CDR1 SQVTM and CDR2 ANQGSEA.

This clone was counted only a few times. The chain links TRBV6-4 to TRBJ1-2; D is unresolved. The CDR3 runs to 13 residues. V was trimmed by 6 bases and J by 8 bases, leaving 16 bases between them. Germline V CDR1 and CDR2: MRHNA, SNTAGT. CDR3 region: CASRPDGVSGYTF. Written as DNA, the CDR3 is TGTGCCAGCAGGCCGGACGGGGTCAGCGGCTACACCTTC.

The genes are TRBV6-1 and TRBJ1-5; 7 bases match TRBD1. V was pared by 4 bases and J by 6 bases, with 15 bases of the junction left unmatched. This CDR3 is built from 17 residues. The germline CDR1 and CDR2 sequences are MNHNS and SASEGT. CDR3 sequence: CASSARGVGGLGQPQHF. CDR3 sequence (DNA): TGTGCCAGCAGTGCCCGAGGGGTAGGGGGCCTAGGTCAGCCCCAGCATTTT.

This chain joins TRBV3-1 (or the pseudogene TRBV3-2) and TRBJ2-1, with D maybe TRBD2 (6 bases). V was trimmed by 2 bases and J by 3 bases, leaving 14 bases between them. CDR1 is LGHDT and CDR2 is YNNKEL in the germline V gene (reference sequence). The CDR3 contains 16 residues. The CDR3 loop reads CASSQLGLSSYNEQFF. The CDR3 coding sequence is TGTGCCAGCAGCCAATTAGGACTATCGAGCTACAATGAGCAGTTCTTC.

The chain links TRBV5-1 to TRBJ2-7; 8 bases fit TRBD2. The ends lost 0 bases at V and 2 bases at J; junction bases unmatched: 4. Germline V gene lookup returns CDR1 SGHRS and CDR2 YFSETQ. This CDR3 is built from 15 residues. As DNA, the CDR3 is TGCGCCAGCAGCTTGGTGGGACTAGGGGCCTACGAGCAGTACTTC. It is translated as CASSLVGLGAYEQYF. The variable domain in full, completed from reference TRBV5-1 and TRBJ2-7, reads KAGVTQTPRYLIKTRGQQVTLSCSPISGHRSVSWYQQTPGQGLQFLFEYFSETQRNKGNFPGRFSGRQFSNSRSEMNVSTLELGDSALYLCASSLVGLGAYEQYFGPGTRLTVT.

The rearrangement links TRBV19 to TRBJ2-7, with 7 bases aligning to TRBD2. V gave up 5 bases and J gave up 0 bases; unmatched junction bases: 10. Germline V gene data show CDR1 as LNHDA and CDR2 as SQIVND (reference sequence). There are 16 residues in the CDR3. The CDR3 spells CASSPPLAESSYEQYF. The CDR3 bases are TGTGCCAGTAGTCCACCCCTAGCGGAGAGCTCCTACGAGCAGTACTTC.

This chain uses TRBV6-2 or TRBV6-3 with TRBJ2-3; 9 nucleotides align to TRBD2. This CDR3 region has 17 residues. J was trimmed by 3 bases and V by 0 bases; bases with no gene match: 7. Germline loops: CDR1 MNHEY, CDR2 SVGEGT. CDR3 in DNA: TGTGCCAGCAGTTACTCCTATGCTAGCGGGACTACAGATACGCAGTATTTT. Its translation: CASSYSYASGTTDTQYF.